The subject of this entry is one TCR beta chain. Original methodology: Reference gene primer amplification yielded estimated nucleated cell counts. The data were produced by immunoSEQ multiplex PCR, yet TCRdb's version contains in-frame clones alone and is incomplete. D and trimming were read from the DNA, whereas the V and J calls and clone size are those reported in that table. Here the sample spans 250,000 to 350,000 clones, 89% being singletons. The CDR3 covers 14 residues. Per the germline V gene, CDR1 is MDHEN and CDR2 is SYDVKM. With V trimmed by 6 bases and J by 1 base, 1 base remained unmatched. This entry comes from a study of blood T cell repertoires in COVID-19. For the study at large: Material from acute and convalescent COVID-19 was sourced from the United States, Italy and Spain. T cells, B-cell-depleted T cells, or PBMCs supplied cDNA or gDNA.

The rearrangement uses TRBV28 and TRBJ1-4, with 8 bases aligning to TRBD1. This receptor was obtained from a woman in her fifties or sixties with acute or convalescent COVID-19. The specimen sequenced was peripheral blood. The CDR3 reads CASRQGGTNEKLFF. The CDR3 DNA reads TGTGCCAGCAGACAGGGGGGAACTAATGAAAAACTGTTTTTT.